The entry that follows covers one T cell receptor beta chain sequence. Those who participated ranged in age from roughly 18 to 89 years and resided in 20 to 30 US areas. A COVID-19 case had been met by exposed participants during the 2 weeks before study entry. The V segment lost 3 bases and the J segment 6 bases; nucleotides outside the gene matches: 8. Germline V CDR1 and CDR2: SGHTS, YDEGEE. The CDR3 is 14 amino acids. This sample is drawn from a study of blood T cell repertoires in COVID-19. Study-level information: Whether acute or convalescent, the COVID-19 samples came from the United States, Italy and Spain.

Only in-frame clones appear in the TCRdb table, and some are missing; sequencing was by immunoSEQ multiplex PCR. The sample has 120,000 to 150,000 clones, more than 80% seen once. The chain couples TRBV5-8 to TRBJ2-5; TRBD1 matches 7 bases. Sequencing was carried out using PBMCs or T cells enriched from blood (not recorded which). The sequence derives from a young woman who had been exposed to COVID-19. The CDR3 DNA reads as TGTGCCAGCAGCTCCGGGACAGCAAGAAAGACCCAGTACTTC. Translated: CASSSGTARKTQYF.